Following are 27 T cell receptor beta chains from one sample sequenced in a study of T cells in Graves' hyperthyroidism and ophthalmopathy (dated 2019 in TCRdb). Libraries were prepared through multiplex PCR. TCRdb lists the instrument as Illumina HiSeq 2000. The TCR beta CDR3 regions were amplified from RNA transcripts. For the first round of RT-PCR on the TCR CDR3, the HTBI primer set was used together with the Qiagen OneStep RT-PCR kit. The public reads were reprocessed in TCRdb via fastp at Q25 and MiXCR, keeping in-frame beta chains. Rows merge per CDR3 protein into single entries with the most common DNA and genes. A total of 400,000 or so distinct CDR3 sequences appear in this sample, over 12% of them only once. The top ten clonotypes cover roughly 19% of the sample. The sample taken for sequencing was blood. These receptors all stem from a woman aged 55-69 years with Graves' ophthalmopathy.

J is TRBJ1-6 and V is TRBV7-9, with D maybe TRBD1 (5 bases). Trimming cost V 5 bases and J 7 bases, with 15 bases left between them. CDR3 length: 15 residues. Germline values: CDR1 SEHNR, CDR2 FQNEAQ (reference sequence). CDR3 loop: CASSRTGTENSPLHF. The CDR3, as DNA: TGTGCCAGCAGCCGAACCGGGACGGAGAATTCACCCCTCCACTTT. Variable domain in full (rest from reference TRBV7-9 and TRBJ1-6): DTGVSQNPRHKITKRGQNVTFRCDPISEHNRLYWYRQTLGQGPEFLTYFQNEAQLEKSRLLSDRFSAERPKGSFSTLEIQRTEQGDSAMYLCASSRTGTENSPLHFGNGTRLTVT.

This rearrangement joins TRBV11-2 to TRBJ2-5; 7 bases align to TRBD2. The CDR3 is made up of 15 amino acids. V shed 6 bases, J shed 5 bases, and the junction held 12 bases outside the gene matches. Per germline, CDR1 SGHAT and CDR2 FQNNGV. The CDR3 DNA sequence: TGTGCCAGCAGTTCCTCGGGAGGACTGGGGGAGACCCAGTACTTC. This codes for CASSSSGGLGETQYF.

This clonotype came up many times. The chain recombines TRBV6-2 or TRBV6-3 with TRBJ2-3; TRBD2 aligns across 9 bases. V trimming: 5 bases; J trimming: 4 bases; junction bases outside the gene matches: 13. This CDR3 comprises 17 residues. The germline V gene has CDR1 MNHEY and CDR2 SVGEGT. The CDR3 coding sequence is TGTGCCAGCAGTGGGGCTAGCGGGAATTACTTGCCAGATACGCAGTATTTT. Its translation: CASSGASGNYLPDTQYF.

This clonotype has just a few counts. The chain joins TRBV5-1 to TRBJ2-5; D is possibly TRBD2 (7 bases). Trimming stripped 4 bases from V and 5 bases from J, with 18 bases between. Germline CDR1 reads SGHRS; CDR2 reads YFSETQ. CDR3 length: 15 residues. The CDR3 coding sequence is TGCGCCAGCAGCCCGGGGGGCGGGAGTGAGGAGACCCAGTACTTC. Its protein product is CASSPGGGSEETQYF.

This clonotype occurred many times. The chain combines TRBV11-2 with TRBJ2-6; D is perhaps TRBD1 (5 bases). The CDR3 sequence is 20 residues long. Trimming left V 2 bases short and J 2 bases short, with 22 bases between. Germline V gene sequence: CDR1 SGHAT, CDR2 FQNNGV. CDR3 in amino acids: CASSLWAGIPLGTGANVLTF. The CDR3, as DNA: TGTGCCAGCAGCTTATGGGCAGGGATTCCCTTAGGGACTGGGGCCAACGTCCTGACTTTC.

In this sample, this clonotype turned up a few times. V gene TRBV19 combines with J gene TRBJ2-7, with 9 nucleotides matching TRBD1. Per the germline V gene, CDR1 is LNHDA and CDR2 is SQIVND (reference sequence). The CDR3 totals 15 residues. With 3 bases clipped from V and 3 bases from J, the junction kept 6 bases outside the gene matches. The CDR3 DNA sequence: TGTGCCAGTAGTATTAAAGCGGACAGGGGCTACGAGCAGTACTTC. Its translation: CASSIKADRGYEQYF.

This clonotype was counted a few times. CDR3 bases: TGTGCCAGCAGCTTGGCGCAGGTTCGGTTGGACACTGAAGCTTTCTTT. This encodes CASSLAQVRLDTEAFF. V usage is TRBV5-4 and J usage is TRBJ1-1; D not resolved. This CDR3 comprises 16 residues. Trimming took off 0 bases at V and 3 bases at J, with 15 bases between the two ends. CDR1 SGHNT and CDR2 YYREEE come from the germline V gene (reference sequence).

This clonotype has only a few counts. J is TRBJ2-7 and V is TRBV5-1, with TRBD2 identical over 11 bases. The length of the CDR3 is 16 residues. The germline CDR1 and CDR2 sequences are SGHRS and YFSETQ. V dropped 4 bases and J dropped 2; count of bases not matched to a gene: 8. For the CDR3, the DNA is TGCGCCAGCAGCGCCCCGGGACTAGCGGATACCTACGAGCAGTACTTC. This gives the protein CASSAPGLADTYEQYF.

A note on this clonotype: One base away lies a much larger clone, so this may be a sequencing read error. The genes are TRBV7-9 and TRBJ2-1; the match to TRBD2 covers 11 bases. Germline V CDR1 and CDR2: SEHNR, FQNEAQ (reference sequence). With V trimmed by 5 bases and J by 8 bases, 14 bases remained unmatched. The CDR3 sequence is 17 residues long. The CDR3 is CASSGGTSGPRGDEQFF. The CDR3 DNA reads as TGTGCCAGCAGCGGGGGGACTAGCGGCCCGAGGGGGGATGAGCAGTTCTTC.

Points on this clonotype: This sequence may be a read error, since a much larger clone differs from it by one base. V and J are TRBV3-1 and TRBJ2-1, with no clear D. The V and J ends lost 1 base and 12 bases respectively, with 16 bases between them. The CDR3 extends over 14 amino acids. Germline V lookup: CDR1 LGHDT, CDR2 YNNKEL (reference sequence). DNA of the CDR3: TGTGCCAGCAGCCAAGGGCTTCGCACAGATGGGCAGTTCTTC. Its translation: CASSQGLRTDGQFF.

This chain links TRBV7-2 with TRBJ2-7; D call uncertain. This CDR3 contains 13 residues. The V end lost 0 bases, the J end lost 6 bases, and 9 bases lay between the germline ends. Germline lookup yields CDR1 SGHTA and CDR2 FQGNSA. CDR3 DNA sequence: TGTGCCAGCAGCTTAGCGAGGAACCCCGAGCAGTACTTC. Amino acids: CASSLARNPEQYF.

The V call is TRBV9, the J call TRBJ2-3, with 7 bases lining up with TRBD2. The CDR3 is made up of 16 amino acids. Germline V CDR1 and CDR2: SGDLS, YYNGEE. V lost 0 bases and J lost 4; bases outside the gene matches: 8. CDR3 DNA sequence: TGTGCCAGCAGCGTAGGGTCCAGCGGGGTTGCAGATACGCAGTATTTT. Translating it yields CASSVGSSGVADTQYF.

V gene TRBV2 combines with J gene TRBJ2-6; 10 positions match TRBD1. Germline trimming cut 6 bases from V and 1 base from J; bases unmatched to any gene: 6. In germline, CDR1 is SNHLY, CDR2 FYNNEI. The CDR3 spans 17 residues. This CDR3 is CASRPGQGFSGANVLTF. CDR3 DNA: TGTGCCAGCAGACCGGGACAGGGGTTTTCTGGGGCCAACGTCCTGACTTTC.

This chain joins TRBV27 and TRBJ2-1; D perhaps matches TRBD1 (5 bases). V was clipped by 8 bases and J by 4 bases, with 18 bases between them. The CDR3 is 15 amino acids. The germline CDR1 and CDR2 sequences are MNHEY and SMNVEV (reference sequence). The CDR3 region is CASWSYHRGYNEQFF. The CDR3 DNA is TGTGCCAGCTGGTCCTATCATAGGGGATACAATGAGCAGTTCTTC.

The chain joins TRBV27 to TRBJ1-2; no clear D gene. There are 13 residues in the CDR3. CDR1 is MNHEY and CDR2 is SMNVEV in the germline V gene (reference sequence). V gave up 8 bases and J gave up 4 bases, with 14 bases separating them. CDR3 residues: CASGPRQSYGYTF. The CDR3 DNA is TGTGCCAGCGGGCCGCGGCAAAGCTATGGCTACACCTTC.

Ten or more counts support this clonotype. This CDR3 reads CASSLLEVYEQYF. CDR3 nucleotide sequence: TGCGCCAGCAGCTTATTAGAGGTCTACGAGCAGTACTTC. The chain joins TRBV5-1 to TRBJ2-7; the D is unclear. Trimming pared 2 bases from V and 3 bases from J, leaving 9 bases between. Germline V gene lookup returns CDR1 SGHRS and CDR2 YFSETQ. This CDR3 spans 13 amino acids.

A few counts support this clonotype. This chain joins TRBV20-1 and TRBJ2-3; D gene uncertain. The CDR3 consists of 13 residues. The V and J ends lost 1 base and 0 bases respectively, with 5 bases between them. Per germline, CDR1 DFQATT and CDR2 SNEGSKA (reference sequence). The CDR3: CSARVDSTDTQYF. CDR3 DNA: TGCAGTGCTAGAGTCGATAGCACAGATACGCAGTATTTT.

This clonotype was counted many times. CDR3 loop: CASSRGQGGGEQYF. As DNA, the CDR3 is TGTGCCAGCAGTAGAGGACAGGGGGGTGGCGAGCAGTACTTC. The rearrangement joins TRBV2 to TRBJ2-7; 10 bases map to TRBD1. The length of the CDR3 is 14 residues. Germline CDR1 and CDR2: SNHLY and FYNNEI. Losses at the gene ends were 5 bases for V and 6 bases for J; bases not matched to a gene: 7. Together with reference TRBV2 and TRBJ2-7, the CDR3 gives the full variable domain: EPEVTQTPSHQVTQMGQEVILRCVPISNHLYFYWYRQILGQKVEFLVSFYNNEISEKSEIFDDQFSVERPDGSNFTLKIRSTKLEDSAMYFCASSRGQGGGEQYFGPGTRLTVT.

This clonotype was counted a few times. The chain combines TRBV5-6 with TRBJ2-4; D is perhaps TRBD1 (5 bases). The germline gives CDR1 SGHDT, CDR2 YYEEEE. There are 17 residues in the CDR3. Trimming pared 3 bases from V and 6 bases from J, leaving 22 bases between. The CDR3 loop reads CASSSTRQASRGNIQYF. The CDR3 DNA reads TGTGCCAGCAGCTCTACCCGCCAGGCCAGTAGGGGAAACATTCAGTACTTC.

The V and J genes are TRBV7-9 and TRBJ1-4; 9 nucleotides agree with TRBD1. Germline V lookup: CDR1 SEHNR, CDR2 FQNEAQ (reference sequence). After removal of 2 bases from V and 5 bases from J, the junction contained 3 bases not matched to a gene. The CDR3 runs 15 residues. CDR3 protein: CASSLPGQGNEKLFF. The CDR3 nucleotides are TGTGCCAGCAGCTTACCGGGACAGGGCAATGAAAAACTGTTTTTT.

This clonotype has just a few counts. The chain recombines TRBV27 with TRBJ2-7; D is ambiguous. V was trimmed by 4 bases and J by 3 bases, leaving 10 bases between them. Germline CDR1 MNHEY, CDR2 SMNVEV (reference sequence). The CDR3 is made up of 13 amino acids. The CDR3 region is CASSWGIGYEQYF. Written as DNA, the CDR3 is TGTGCCAGCAGTTGGGGTATCGGCTACGAGCAGTACTTC.

Only a few counts were recorded for this clonotype. The chain links TRBV5-1 to TRBJ1-1; D ambiguous. CDR1 SGHRS and CDR2 YFSETQ come from the germline V gene. CDR3 length equals 14 residues. Trimming removed 3 bases from V and 8 bases from J, with 17 bases in between. The CDR3 here is CASSSIGEGREAFF. The CDR3 DNA follows: TGCGCCAGCAGCTCAATCGGAGAAGGGCGGGAAGCTTTCTTT.

There are many counts of this clonotype. This chain joins TRBV9 and TRBJ2-7; either TRBD1 or TRBD2 may supply D (5 bases each). The CDR3 is 15 amino acids. V lost 0 bases and J lost 3, with 13 bases in between. From germline, CDR1 is SGDLS and CDR2 YYNGEE. In nucleotides, the CDR3 is TGTGCCAGCAGCGTAGCACGGGACGGGCGCTACGAGCAGTACTTC. This translates into CASSVARDGRYEQYF.

This clonotype was seen many times. V and J are TRBV18 and TRBJ1-3; D is perhaps TRBD1 (6 bases). Germline assignment: CDR1 KGHSH and CDR2 LQKENI. The V end was cut by 4 bases, the J end by 0 bases, with 13 bases between. The CDR3 runs to 16 residues. CDR3 loop: CASSLDSTDSGNTIYF. The CDR3 nucleotides read TGTGCCAGCTCACTGGACAGCACCGACTCTGGAAACACCATATATTTT. The entire variable domain, with the rest obtained from reference TRBV18 and TRBJ1-3, is as follows: NAGVMQNPRHLVRRRGQEARLRCSPMKGHSHVYWYRQLPEEGLKFMVYLQKENIIDESGMPKERFSAEFPKEGPSILRIQQVVRGDSAAYFCASSLDSTDSGNTIYFGEGSWLTVV.

V gene TRBV6-1 combines with J gene TRBJ1-2; perhaps TRBD1 as D (6 bases). Trimming stripped 3 bases from V and 4 bases from J, with 15 bases between. The germline gives CDR1 MNHNS, CDR2 SASEGT. The CDR3 has 15 amino acids. CDR3 sequence: CASSEVGALSYGYTF. CDR3 nucleotides: TGTGCCAGCAGTGAGGTGGGGGCGCTGAGCTATGGCTACACCTTC.

A few counts support this clonotype. J is TRBJ2-5 and V is TRBV27; a possible D gene is TRBD1 (7 bases). The CDR3 is 14 amino acids. V was shortened by 0 bases and J by 5 bases, with 10 bases between the two germline ends. CDR1 is MNHEY, CDR2 SMNVEV, per germline (reference sequence). The CDR3 here is CASSLSPGGETQYF. In DNA form, the CDR3 reads TGTGCCAGCAGTTTATCTCCAGGGGGGGAGACCCAGTACTTC.

This clonotype was seen many times. In DNA, the CDR3 is TGCGCCAGCCAGACAGGGCAAGAGACCCAGTACTTC. This translates into CASQTGQETQYF. The V gene is TRBV10-2, the J gene TRBJ2-5; TRBD1 agrees at 7 bases. The germline gives CDR1 WSHSY, CDR2 SAAADI. This CDR3 comprises 12 residues. After removal of 8 bases from V and 2 bases from J, the junction contained 2 bases not matched to a gene.